These 28 T cell receptor beta chains originate from one sample sequenced in a study of response to subunit inactivated influenza vaccine (dated by TCRdb to 2017 to 2018). The library was generated by RT-PCR. Instrument used: Illumina HiSeq 2500. TCRdb trimmed public reads at Q25 via fastp, called clones via MiXCR and kept in-frame beta chains. A single entry per CDR3 protein holds the most common genes and DNA from its merged rows. Counted in this sample were just over 300,000 distinct CDR3 sequences; around 22% of them appeared once. The ten largest account for approximately 10% of the sample. The sequences come from PBMCs from blood, collected approximately 20 months after vaccination. These receptors came from a man between 50 and 70 years old who received an inactivated influenza vaccine. Donor details come from another sample of the same person, matched by shared clones.

This clonotype was seen ten or more times. The V gene is TRBV5-1, the J gene TRBJ2-3, with D perhaps TRBD1 (5 bases). With 1 base removed from V and 4 bases from J, the gap between germline ends came to 10 bases. Looked up from germline, CDR1 is SGHRS and CDR2 is YFSETQ. This CDR3 is 14 amino acids long. The CDR3 is CASSLQGYADTQYF. The DNA of the CDR3 is TGCGCCAGCAGCTTGCAGGGATACGCAGATACGCAGTATTTT.

This clonotype was counted only a few times. V is TRBV4-1 and J is TRBJ2-5; 9 bases are shared with TRBD2. V lost 6 bases, J lost 2 bases, and 13 bases stayed unmatched. Germline loops: CDR1 MGHRA, CDR2 YSYEKL. The CDR3 spans 17 residues. CDR3 in DNA: TGCGCCAGCAGAAGGTGGCTAGCGGGGATAATGCAAGAGACCCAGTACTTC. Amino acid sequence: CASRRWLAGIMQETQYF.

This chain's CDR3 is CASTPGQVSNQPQHF. CDR3 in DNA: TGTGCCAGTACCCCGGGACAGGTTAGCAATCAGCCCCAGCATTTT. V is TRBV19 and J is TRBJ1-5; 8 nucleotides align to TRBD1. Germline V gene data show CDR1 as LNHDA and CDR2 as SQIVND (reference sequence). V gave up 7 bases and J gave up 0 bases; unmatched junction bases: 5. This CDR3 is 15 amino acids long.

V usage is TRBV27 and J usage is TRBJ1-5, with D maybe TRBD1 (5 bases). The CDR3 is made up of 16 amino acids. The V end was cut by 6 bases, the J end by 1 base, with 16 bases between. Germline-derived CDR1 and CDR2 are MNHEY and SMNVEV (reference sequence). The CDR3, as DNA: TGTGCCAGCAGCTCAGACCAGGGAAGGAGCAATCAGCCCCAGCATTTT. As protein: CASSSDQGRSNQPQHF.

V and J are TRBV4-3 and TRBJ1-2; D might be TRBD1 (6 bases). Germline V gene data show CDR1 as LGHNA and CDR2 as YSLEER. There are 15 residues in the CDR3. Trimming cost V 1 base and J 2 bases, with 11 bases left between them. The DNA of the CDR3 is TGCGCCAGCAGCCAAGTAGGCAGGGGAAACTATGGCTACACCTTC. Its protein is CASSQVGRGNYGYTF.

The V gene is TRBV5-1, the J gene TRBJ1-1, with D possibly TRBD1 on 5 matching bases. From germline, CDR1 is SGHRS and CDR2 YFSETQ. This CDR3 has 14 residues. V was shortened by 4 bases and J by 3 bases, with 13 bases between the two germline ends. The CDR3 spells CASSPEGPHTEAFF. The CDR3 region has the DNA TGCGCCAGCAGCCCGGAGGGACCCCACACTGAAGCTTTCTTT.

The V and J genes are TRBV7-9 and TRBJ2-2; no firm D call. Trimming took off 10 bases at V and 4 bases at J, with 10 bases between the two ends. In germline, CDR1 is SEHNR, CDR2 FQNEAQ (reference sequence). The CDR3 runs 12 residues. CDR3 in amino acids: CATVRVTGELFF. The CDR3 nucleotides read TGTGCCACAGTTCGGGTCACCGGGGAGCTGTTTTTT.

The CDR3 DNA reads as TGCGCCAGCAGCGGGGGGTTGAACGGTTGGGAGACCCAGTACTTC. This gives the protein CASSGGLNGWETQYF. V and J are TRBV5-1 and TRBJ2-5; the D gene is possibly TRBD2 (6 bases). Germline CDR1 is SGHRS and CDR2 is YFSETQ. CDR3 length: 15 amino acids. The V and J ends lost 4 bases and 5 bases respectively, with 18 bases between them.

The gene calls are TRBV29-1 and TRBJ1-2; no clear D. This CDR3 has 13 residues. Germline CDR1 reads SQVTM; CDR2 reads ANQGSEA. With 6 bases removed from V and 1 base from J, the gap between germline ends came to 12 bases. DNA for the CDR3: TGCAGCGTGACCGGCGGATTTAACTATGGCTACACCTTC. It encodes CSVTGGFNYGYTF.

The gene calls are TRBV5-1 and TRBJ2-5; D is uncertain. CDR3 length: 13 amino acids. V dropped 1 base and J dropped 2 bases, with 6 bases sitting between them. The V gene's germline CDR1 is SGHRS and CDR2 YFSETQ. The CDR3 loop is CASSLSQQETQYF. The CDR3 region has the DNA TGCGCCAGCAGCTTGAGTCAGCAAGAGACCCAGTACTTC.

A note on this clonotype: Since the CDR3 does not end with the conserved phenylalanine or tryptophan, this likely comes from a read error. The chain links TRBV12-3 or TRBV12-4 to TRBJ2-4, with 7 positions matching TRBD2. The CDR3 extends over 13 amino acids. Germline trimming cut 8 bases from V and 0 bases from J; bases unmatched to any gene: 1. This CDR3 reads CASGEGAKNIQYI. The CDR3 region has the DNA TGTGCCAGCGGGGAGGGAGCCAAAAACATTCAGTACATC.

The chain links TRBV29-1 to TRBJ1-1; 9 nucleotides line up with TRBD1. The CDR3 has 12 amino acids. CDR1 and CDR2 (germline): SQVTM, ANQGSEA. V was clipped by 4 bases and J by 11 bases; unmatched bases: 8. The CDR3 DNA sequence: TGCAGCGTTGTGGGACAGGGTCGGGAGGCTTTCTTT. Encoded protein: CSVVGQGREAFF.

This chain uses TRBV18 with TRBJ1-1; D remains unclear. CDR1 KGHSH and CDR2 LQKENI come from the germline V gene. This CDR3 is built from 15 residues. V dropped 1 base and J dropped 3 bases, with 12 bases sitting between them. CDR3 amino acids: CASSPQGVGYTEAFF. CDR3 bases: TGTGCCAGCTCACCACAGGGAGTGGGGTACACTGAAGCTTTCTTT. Variable domain in full (rest from reference TRBV18 and TRBJ1-1): NAGVMQNPRHLVRRRGQEARLRCSPMKGHSHVYWYRQLPEEGLKFMVYLQKENIIDESGMPKERFSAEFPKEGPSILRIQQVVRGDSAAYFCASSPQGVGYTEAFFGQGTRLTVV.

This clonotype has at least ten counts. V is TRBV5-1 and J is TRBJ1-2; D unclear. The CDR3 contains 15 residues. Trimming cost V 0 bases and J 7 bases, with 16 bases left between them. CDR1 and CDR2 from the germline V gene are SGHRS and YFSETQ. The CDR3 here is CASSLEGRISFGYTF. The CDR3 DNA reads as TGCGCCAGCAGCTTGGAAGGACGGATCTCCTTTGGCTACACCTTC.

The chain has TRBV20-1 and TRBJ1-2; no firm D call. Germline V CDR1 and CDR2: DFQATT, SNEGSKA (reference sequence). Trimming left V 2 bases short and J 1 base short, with 11 bases between. The CDR3 runs to 14 residues. This CDR3 is CSARPSAYNYGYTF. The DNA of the CDR3 is TGCAGTGCTAGACCCTCGGCGTATAACTATGGCTACACCTTC.

CDR3 nucleotides: TGCGCCAGCAGCCAAGTCGGTAGTTCCTACAATGAGCAGTTCTTC. It codes for CASSQVGSSYNEQFF. The chain employs TRBV4-3 and TRBJ2-1; D is unresolved. This CDR3 is 15 amino acids long. Trimming shortened V by 1 base and J by 1 base, and 8 bases separated the two germline ends. Germline CDR1 reads LGHNA; CDR2 reads YSLEER.

The rearrangement uses TRBV4-1 and TRBJ2-2; D remains ambiguous. This CDR3 is 12 amino acids long. CDR1 and CDR2 (germline): MGHRA, YSYEKL. The V and J ends lost 0 bases and 8 bases respectively, with 4 bases between them. The CDR3 DNA reads TGCGCCAGCAGCCAAGATGTAGGGGAGCTGTTTTTT. Its translation: CASSQDVGELFF.

This chain joins TRBV7-8 and TRBJ2-5; tentatively, D is TRBD2 (5 bases). The germline V gene has CDR1 SGHVS and CDR2 FQNEAQ. CDR3 length equals 14 residues. V was trimmed by 7 bases and J by 0 bases, leaving 12 bases between them. Here the CDR3 reads CASKAVSYQETQYF. The CDR3 DNA is TGTGCCAGCAAAGCGGTTTCGTACCAAGAGACCCAGTACTTC.

This clonotype showed up just a few times. The rearrangement uses TRBV19 and TRBJ1-1; maybe TRBD1 (5 bases). V was cut by 6 bases and J by 1 base, with 18 bases left in between. This CDR3 spans 16 amino acids. Germline V gene sequence: CDR1 LNHDA, CDR2 SQIVND (reference sequence). Here the CDR3 reads CASSPPPRGRNTEAFF. The CDR3, as DNA: TGTGCCAGTAGCCCCCCCCCACGGGGCAGGAACACTGAAGCTTTCTTT.

The V and J genes are TRBV6-2 or TRBV6-3 and TRBJ2-2; 8 nucleotides align to TRBD1. This CDR3 region has 14 residues. Per germline, CDR1 MNHEY and CDR2 SVGEGT. The V segment lost 9 bases and the J segment 0 bases; nucleotides outside the gene matches: 3. The chain's CDR3 is CASGQGANTGELFF. The CDR3 DNA is TGTGCCAGTGGACAGGGCGCGAACACCGGGGAGCTGTTTTTT.

This clonotype turned up a few times. This chain uses TRBV28 with TRBJ2-7; 8 bases align to TRBD1. CDR1 and CDR2 (germline): MDHEN, SYDVKM. The CDR3 length is 15 residues. Unmatched junction bases numbered 11, after V lost 8 bases and J lost 2 bases. The CDR3 DNA is TGTGCCAGCCAGACCCGGGACAGGAGGGCCTACGAGCAGTACTTC. This gives the protein CASQTRDRRAYEQYF.

The genes are TRBV6-5 and TRBJ1-1, with unresolved D. With 0 bases removed from V and 6 bases from J, the gap between germline ends came to 11 bases. The CDR3 loop spans 14 amino acids. Germline V lookup: CDR1 MNHEY, CDR2 SVGAGI. The DNA of the CDR3 is TGTGCCAGCAGTTACTCTACTAACTACGCTGAAGCTTTCTTT. It translates to CASSYSTNYAEAFF.

A few counts support this clonotype. DNA for the CDR3: TGCAGTGCTCCGACAGGGTTCCTCGTCTATGGCTACACCTTC. This codes for CSAPTGFLVYGYTF. The rearrangement uses TRBV20-1 and TRBJ1-2, with 7 bases matching TRBD1. J lost 4 bases, V lost 5 bases, and 10 bases had no gene match. Germline CDR1 DFQATT, CDR2 SNEGSKA (reference sequence). CDR3 length equals 14 residues.

This clonotype has just a few counts. The V call is TRBV20-1, the J call TRBJ2-2; weak D call: TRBD1 (5 bases). The V end lost 5 bases, the J end lost 6 bases, and 13 bases lay between the germline ends. Germline values: CDR1 DFQATT, CDR2 SNEGSKA (reference sequence). CDR3 length equals 13 residues. The CDR3 here is CSALGARPGELFF. CDR3 DNA: TGCAGTGCTCTTGGGGCAAGGCCCGGGGAGCTGTTTTTT.

This clonotype was counted between two and nine times. V is TRBV4-2 and J is TRBJ2-3; 13 bases match TRBD2. CDR1 and CDR2 (germline): LGHNA, YNFKEQ. The V gene end was trimmed by 1 base and the J gene end by 14 bases; junction bases not matched to a gene: 15. CDR3 length equals 17 residues. As DNA, the CDR3 is TGTGCCAGCAGCCAAGTTTCTGGGTCTCGGACTAGCGGGAGTACGTATTTT. It codes for CASSQVSGSRTSGSTYF.

This clonotype was seen many times. This chain connects TRBV12-3 or TRBV12-4 to TRBJ1-1; the match to TRBD1 covers 7 bases. V was pared by 4 bases and J by 1 base, with 9 bases of the junction left unmatched. The CDR3 extends over 16 amino acids. The CDR3 is CASSSLLTGQNTEAFF. The CDR3 DNA follows: TGTGCCAGCAGTTCGCTACTGACAGGGCAGAACACTGAAGCTTTCTTT.

This clonotype is a singleton in its sample. The chain joins TRBV5-1 to TRBJ2-5; possibly TRBD1 for D (5 bases). Trimming shortened V by 0 bases and J by 1 base, and 19 bases separated the two germline ends. The CDR3 spans 18 residues. Germline V CDR1 and CDR2: SGHRS, YFSETQ. The CDR3 bases are TGCGCCAGCAGCTTGGCCAGGGCCGCATGGGTGGGCCAAGAGACCCAGTACTTC. Protein product: CASSLARAAWVGQETQYF.

This clonotype was counted ten times or more. This chain connects TRBV6-2 or TRBV6-3 to TRBJ1-3; D gene ambiguous. The germline CDR1 and CDR2 sequences are MNHEY and SVGEGT. Trimming pared 0 bases from V and 4 bases from J, leaving 4 bases between. The CDR3 spans 13 residues. The CDR3 here is CASSYSTGNTIYF. The CDR3 DNA reads TGTGCCAGCAGTTACTCGACCGGAAACACCATATATTTT.